These 14 T cell receptor beta chains were sequenced from one sample in a study of post-analysis software for immune sequencing data. Whole-study results and caveats: When patients were compared with controls, 5 or 6 TRBV segments were more frequent, TRBV5-6, TRBV5-1 and TRBV20-1 among them.

No cognate antigen is known for these TCRs. Prepared TCR beta cDNA libraries contained unique molecular identifiers. MiXCR was run by TCRdb on the PCR reads, yielding one entry per CDR3 protein. The sample holds about 680,000 distinct CDR3 sequences; about 60% are singletons and the top ten take about 11%. Specimen: blood. These receptor sequences come from a girl aged 2-9 years with multiple sclerosis.

This rearrangement joins TRBV5-1 to TRBJ2-1; D remains unclear. Trimming shortened V by 0 bases and J by 7 bases, and 14 bases separated the two germline ends. The germline V gene encodes CDR1 SGHRS and CDR2 YFSETQ. CDR3 length: 15 amino acids. DNA of the CDR3: TGCGCCAGCAGCTTGGGGGTGGCTAGTGGAAATGAGCAGTTCTTC. It is translated as CASSLGVASGNEQFF.

Only a few counts were recorded for this clonotype. V usage is TRBV7-9 and J usage is TRBJ2-1; D ambiguous. Between the trimmed V and J ends, which lost 5 bases and 6 bases, there was a span of 20 bases. This CDR3 is 16 amino acids long. Looked up from germline, CDR1 is SEHNR and CDR2 is FQNEAQ (reference sequence). CDR3 DNA: TGTGCCAGCAGCCTGGGCCGGCAGTTTGGCTCCAATGAGCAGTTCTTC. It specifies CASSLGRQFGSNEQFF.

In its sample, this clonotype was seen a few times. V is TRBV11-2 and J is TRBJ2-7; no clear D. Trimming took off 0 bases at V and 5 bases at J, with 2 bases between the two ends. The CDR3 runs 11 residues. Germline CDR1 reads SGHAT; CDR2 reads FQNNGV. CDR3 in amino acids: CASSLEDEQYF. CDR3 sequence (DNA): TGTGCCAGCAGCTTAGAGGACGAGCAGTACTTC.

The rearrangement links TRBV7-2 to TRBJ2-1, with D possibly TRBD2 on 8 matching bases. The CDR3 contains 17 residues. The germline V and J ends were trimmed by 2 bases and 3 bases, with 17 bases remaining between them. From germline, CDR1 is SGHTA and CDR2 FQGNSA. In DNA form, the CDR3 reads TGTGCCAGCAGCTTAAGGGGGCGGGGGGATGTCTACAATGAGCAGTTCTTC. This codes for CASSLRGRGDVYNEQFF.

V is TRBV7-2 and J is TRBJ1-6; D is uncertain. The CDR3 spans 14 residues. The germline CDR1 and CDR2 sequences are SGHTA and FQGNSA. V was shortened by 0 bases and J by 7 bases, with 7 bases between the two germline ends. CDR3 residues: CASSLAAENSPLHF. The CDR3 nucleotides are TGTGCCAGCAGCTTAGCGGCAGAGAATTCACCCCTCCACTTT.

This clonotype showed up just a few times. The rearrangement uses TRBV29-1 and TRBJ2-5, with D maybe TRBD1 (6 bases). Deletions cut 0 bases from V and 1 base from J, with 9 bases between. CDR1 is SQVTM, CDR2 ANQGSEA, per germline. The CDR3 sequence is 14 residues long. The CDR3 sequence: CSVEEGQLQETQYF. Here the CDR3 DNA reads TGCAGCGTTGAAGAAGGACAGCTCCAAGAGACCCAGTACTTC.

This clonotype came up a few times. The chain carries TRBV4-3 and TRBJ2-6; D may be TRBD2 (5 bases). V was pared by 0 bases and J by 4 bases, with 16 bases between. The CDR3 is 18 residues long. Germline V gene sequence: CDR1 LGHNA, CDR2 YSLEER. Here the CDR3 DNA reads TGCGCCAGCAGCCAAGAGAACGTCGGGGTACCCGGGGCCAACGTCCTGACTTTC. Encoded protein: CASSQENVGVPGANVLTF.

This clonotype was counted a single time. The rearrangement joins TRBV2 to TRBJ2-7, with 8 bases that match TRBD2. This CDR3 has 14 amino acids. Trimming cost V 7 bases and J 3 bases; bases outside gene matches: 8. Germline-derived CDR1 and CDR2 are SNHLY and FYNNEI. DNA for the CDR3: TGTGCCAGCAACGGATTAGCGGGGATCTACGAGCAGTACTTC. This gives the protein CASNGLAGIYEQYF.

The chain employs TRBV4-2 and TRBJ2-7; 11 bases align to TRBD2. After removal of 6 bases from V and 7 bases from J, the junction contained 26 bases not matched to a gene. CDR1 is LGHNA and CDR2 is YNFKEQ in the germline V gene. There are 20 residues in the CDR3. The CDR3 coding sequence is TGTGCCAGCAGAAAAACTAGCGGGGGAGCTTATGAAACCTCAGCCAATGAGCAGTACTTC. Protein product: CASRKTSGGAYETSANEQYF.

The gene calls are TRBV29-1 and TRBJ2-1; 7 nucleotides align to TRBD2. Per the germline V gene, CDR1 is SQVTM and CDR2 is ANQGSEA. The V segment lost 6 bases and the J segment 7 bases; nucleotides outside the gene matches: 3. CDR3 length equals 11 residues. CDR3 bases: TGCAGCGTGGCGGGGGTTAATGAGCAGTTCTTC. As protein: CSVAGVNEQFF.

This clonotype was observed once. V gene TRBV12-3 or TRBV12-4 combines with J gene TRBJ2-1, with TRBD1 matching 8 bases. V shed 7 bases, J shed 4 bases, and the junction held 3 bases outside the gene matches. This CDR3 has 13 residues. The CDR3 sequence: CASTTGGYNEQFF. Here the CDR3 DNA reads TGTGCCAGCACTACAGGGGGATACAATGAGCAGTTCTTC.

This clonotype was seen a few times. J is TRBJ2-5 and V is TRBV6-1; perhaps TRBD2 as D (6 bases). From germline, CDR1 is MNHNS and CDR2 SASEGT. Deletions cut 3 bases from V and 4 bases from J, with 15 bases between. The CDR3 sequence is 15 residues long. The CDR3: CASSDPWGVGETQYF. CDR3 nucleotide sequence: TGTGCCAGCAGTGACCCCTGGGGGGTGGGAGAGACCCAGTACTTC.

This rearrangement joins TRBV10-3 to TRBJ2-1; 7 positions match TRBD1. V trimming: 4 bases; J trimming: 4 bases; junction bases outside the gene matches: 4. Germline assignment: CDR1 ENHRY and CDR2 SYGVKD. This CDR3 region has 14 residues. CDR3 amino acids: CAISVSGGYNEQFF. The CDR3 nucleotides are TGTGCCATCAGTGTATCAGGGGGATACAATGAGCAGTTCTTC.

This chain links TRBV6-2 or TRBV6-3 with TRBJ1-1, with D hard to call. The germline V gene encodes CDR1 MNHEY and CDR2 SVGEGT. CDR3 length: 14 residues. V was pared by 2 bases and J by 0 bases, with 7 bases between. The CDR3 DNA is TGTGCCAGCAGTTACGCCCCACTGAACACTGAAGCTTTCTTT. Translated, it gives CASSYAPLNTEAFF.